These 20 T cell receptor beta chains share one sample of origin, sequenced in a study of shared clonotypes between healthy human individuals. Naive CD8 cells lacked CD45RO, underwent positive selection for CCR7 and left out terminally differentiated effector memory CD45RA+ cells. Sequencing used immunoSEQ multiplex PCR; TCRdb keeps in-frame clones, though not all of them. The table has around 700,000 clones, 92% seen once; the top ten hold 24%. The sequenced sample was naive CD8+ T cells sorted from blood. The origin of the receptors is a man between 25 and 39 years old in good health.

This clone showed up just once. The chain couples TRBV19 to TRBJ2-1; 9 nucleotides align to TRBD1. With V trimmed by 7 bases and J by 7 bases, 5 bases remained unmatched. Germline V gene lookup returns CDR1 LNHDA and CDR2 SQIVND (reference sequence). There are 13 residues in the CDR3. CDR3 nucleotide sequence: TGTGCCAGTACGCCCGGGACAGGGAATGAGCAGTTCTTC. Amino acids: CASTPGTGNEQFF. The full variable domain, in which reference TRBV19 and TRBJ2-1 provide the parts outside the CDR3, is DGGITQSPKYLFRKEGQNVTLSCEQNLNHDAMYWYRQDPGQGLRLIYYSQIVNDFQKGDIAEGYSVSREKKESFPLTVTSAQKNPTAFYLCASTPGTGNEQFFGPGTRLTVL.

The chain couples TRBV7-9 to TRBJ2-7; the match to TRBD2 covers 14 bases. In germline, CDR1 is SEHNR, CDR2 FQNEAQ (reference sequence). CDR3 length equals 19 residues. The J segment lost 5 bases and the V segment lost 4 bases, leaving 16 bases of the junction unmatched. CDR3 in amino acids: CASSWGKTGTSGRGNEQYF. In DNA, the CDR3 is TGTGCCAGCAGCTGGGGTAAAACCGGGACTAGCGGGAGAGGGAACGAGCAGTACTTC.

The V gene is TRBV5-1, the J gene TRBJ2-5, with a tentative D call TRBD1 (5 bases). In germline, CDR1 is SGHRS, CDR2 YFSETQ. V lost 1 base to trimming and J lost 5 bases, with 6 bases between them. The CDR3 spans 12 residues. The CDR3: CASSLNRETQYF. DNA for the CDR3: TGCGCCAGCAGCTTGAACAGGGAGACCCAGTACTTC.

This chain connects TRBV7-2 to TRBJ2-2, with D perhaps assigned TRBD1 or TRBD2 (5 bases each). CDR3 length: 17 amino acids. The germline gives CDR1 SGHTA, CDR2 FQGNSA. V lost 5 bases to trimming and J lost 0 bases, with 16 bases between them. The CDR3 coding sequence is TGTGCCAGCAGCCGACCTGGGAGAGGGGCGAACACCGGGGAGCTGTTTTTT. Translation gives CASSRPGRGANTGELFF.

This sequence joins TRBV7-8 and TRBJ1-4, with 9 bases fitting TRBD1. Germline V lookup: CDR1 SGHVS, CDR2 FQNEAQ. The CDR3 has 18 residues. Unmatched junction bases numbered 10, after V lost 5 bases and J lost 0 bases. CDR3 region: CASSGTGGRPATNEKLFF. The CDR3 nucleotides are TGTGCCAGCAGCGGAACAGGGGGCCGCCCAGCAACTAATGAAAAACTGTTTTTT.

The chain joins TRBV27 to TRBJ2-3; D gene uncertain. Germline CDR1 is MNHEY and CDR2 is SMNVEV (reference sequence). The CDR3 extends over 14 amino acids. The V end lost 8 bases, the J end lost 0 bases, and 12 bases lay between the germline ends. DNA for the CDR3: TGTGCCAGCGGTCCGGTCGGGAGCACAGATACGCAGTATTTT. This encodes CASGPVGSTDTQYF.

This chain connects TRBV7-9 to TRBJ2-7; TRBD2 matches at 7 bases. CDR3 length: 15 amino acids. J gave up 4 bases and V 0 bases, and 6 bases lay outside the gene matches. In germline, CDR1 is SEHNR, CDR2 FQNEAQ (reference sequence). In DNA form, the CDR3 reads TGTGCCAGCAGCTTAGCGGGAGGGATCTTATACGAGCAGTACTTC. Translating it yields CASSLAGGILYEQYF. Complete variable domain (other parts from reference TRBV7-9 and TRBJ2-7): DTGVSQNPRHKITKRGQNVTFRCDPISEHNRLYWYRQTLGQGPEFLTYFQNEAQLEKSRLLSDRFSAERPKGSFSTLEIQRTEQGDSAMYLCASSLAGGILYEQYFGPGTRLTVT.

The chain is built from TRBV4-2 and TRBJ2-3; D uncertain. This CDR3 region has 18 residues. Germline V lookup: CDR1 LGHNA, CDR2 YNFKEQ. V was cut by 0 bases and J by 5 bases, with 21 bases left in between. The CDR3 protein is CASSQDLVDLRYQDTQYF. The DNA of the CDR3 is TGTGCCAGCAGCCAAGATCTAGTGGATCTCAGGTACCAAGATACGCAGTATTTT.

The chain joins TRBV7-2 to TRBJ2-3; the D gene is possibly TRBD2 (5 bases). The V and J ends lost 3 bases and 3 bases respectively, with 13 bases between them. CDR3 length: 15 residues. Germline-derived CDR1 and CDR2 are SGHTA and FQGNSA. The CDR3 is CASSFIAFVTDTQYF. Here the CDR3 DNA reads TGTGCCAGCAGCTTCATAGCGTTCGTGACAGATACGCAGTATTTT.

This clone came up once. The chain joins TRBV29-1 to TRBJ2-1; TRBD2 matches at 12 bases. V dropped 4 bases and J dropped 7; count of bases not matched to a gene: 5. The germline gives CDR1 SQVTM, CDR2 ANQGSEA. This CDR3 is built from 14 residues. CDR3 residues: CSVVWLAGGNEQFF. In nucleotides, the CDR3 is TGCAGCGTTGTGTGGCTAGCGGGAGGGAATGAGCAGTTCTTC.

CDR3 residues: CASRATSVYEQYF. The CDR3 DNA reads as TGTGCCAGCAGAGCAACTAGCGTCTACGAGCAGTACTTC. V gene TRBV6-1 combines with J gene TRBJ2-7; 7 nucleotides align to TRBD2. The CDR3 sequence is 13 residues long. Germline-derived CDR1 and CDR2 are MNHNS and SASEGT. The V and J ends lost 6 bases and 3 bases, in that order; junction bases with no gene match: 5.

The chain combines TRBV7-9 with TRBJ2-1, with D perhaps being TRBD1 or TRBD2 (6 bases each). The V and J ends lost 7 bases and 5 bases respectively, with 18 bases between them. CDR1 and CDR2 from the germline V gene are SEHNR and FQNEAQ (reference sequence). The CDR3 is 15 residues long. Here the CDR3 reads CASTLGGLGDNEQFF. CDR3 coding DNA: TGTGCCAGCACCCTAGGGGGGTTAGGGGACAATGAGCAGTTCTTC.

The chain recombines TRBV2 with TRBJ2-4, with TRBD2 matching over 9 bases. With 7 bases clipped from V and 6 bases from J, the junction kept 16 bases outside the gene matches. The CDR3 runs 17 residues. CDR1 and CDR2 (germline): SNHLY, FYNNEI. CDR3 coding DNA: TGTGCCAGCACCGGGGAGGTAGCGGGGGTGTGGGGAAACATTCAGTACTTC. Amino acid sequence: CASTGEVAGVWGNIQYF.

The rearrangement links TRBV5-1 to TRBJ2-7, with 7 bases lining up with TRBD1. The V segment lost 1 base and the J segment 3 bases; nucleotides outside the gene matches: 4. Per germline, CDR1 SGHRS and CDR2 YFSETQ. The CDR3 covers 14 residues. The CDR3 coding sequence is TGCGCCAGCAGCTTGAACCCAGGGGGCTACGAGCAGTACTTC. It yields the protein CASSLNPGGYEQYF.

The chain is built from TRBV10-1 and TRBJ2-3; no definite D call. The CDR3 totals 13 residues. The germline V gene has CDR1 WNHNN and CDR2 SYGVQD (reference sequence). V gave up 2 bases and J gave up 6 bases, with 9 bases separating them. In DNA form, the CDR3 reads TGCGCCAGCAGTGAGACCACCGGGGATACGCAGTATTTT. Its translation: CASSETTGDTQYF.

The chain has TRBV7-6 and TRBJ1-3; no clear D. The V gene's germline CDR1 is SGHVS and CDR2 FNYEAQ. The CDR3 length is 14 residues. The V and J ends lost 6 bases and 1 base respectively, with 10 bases between them. For the CDR3, the DNA is TGTGCCAGCAGACCTACCCTGTCTGGAAACACCATATATTTT. Translated: CASRPTLSGNTIYF. The whole variable domain, filled in from reference TRBV7-6 and TRBJ1-3, reads GAGVSQSPRYKVTKRGQDVALRCDPISGHVSLYWYRQALGQGPEFLTYFNYEAQQDKSGLPNDRFSAERPEGSISTLTIQRTEQRDSAMYRCASRPTLSGNTIYFGEGSWLTVV.

The chain combines TRBV28 with TRBJ2-7; 7 positions match TRBD1. Trimming removed 5 bases from V and 3 bases from J; junction bases left unmatched: 13. This CDR3 has 16 amino acids. Germline CDR1 reads MDHEN; CDR2 reads SYDVKM. The CDR3 coding sequence is TGTGCCAGCAGTCTGCCCGGGACAGCAACCTTCTACGAGCAGTACTTC. It encodes CASSLPGTATFYEQYF. The full variable domain, completed using reference TRBV28 and TRBJ2-7, is DVKVTQSSRYLVKRTGEKVFLECVQDMDHENMFWYRQDPGLGLRLIYFSYDVKMKEKGDIPEGYSVSREKKERFSLILESASTNQTSMYLCASSLPGTATFYEQYFGPGTRLTVT.

This chain links TRBV19 with TRBJ2-1; D remains ambiguous. Germline V gives CDR1 LNHDA, CDR2 SQIVND (reference sequence). Trimming shortened V by 1 base and J by 4 bases, and 5 bases separated the two germline ends. The CDR3 length is 13 residues. The CDR3 DNA follows: TGTGCCAGTAGTATAGCCCCGTACAATGAGCAGTTCTTC. Encoded protein: CASSIAPYNEQFF.

The rearrangement uses TRBV18 and TRBJ1-2, with 8 bases aligning to TRBD1. Per germline, CDR1 KGHSH and CDR2 LQKENI. The CDR3 runs 17 residues. V lost 4 bases to trimming and J lost 4 bases; unmatched junction nucleotides: 14. The CDR3 here is CASSLEDRVGPIYGYTF. As DNA, the CDR3 is TGTGCCAGCTCACTAGAGGACAGGGTTGGGCCAATCTATGGCTACACCTTC. The variable domain in full, with the rest retrieved from reference TRBV18 and TRBJ1-2, is NAGVMQNPRHLVRRRGQEARLRCSPMKGHSHVYWYRQLPEEGLKFMVYLQKENIIDESGMPKERFSAEFPKEGPSILRIQQVVRGDSAAYFCASSLEDRVGPIYGYTFGSGTRLTVV.

The chain joins TRBV5-1 to TRBJ1-2, with 7 bases lining up with TRBD1. There are 16 residues in the CDR3. The junction had 14 bases not matched to a gene; V was cut back by 5 bases and J by 4 bases. Germline CDR1 SGHRS, CDR2 YFSETQ. CDR3 amino acids: CASSFGRTGASYGYTF. As DNA, the CDR3 is TGCGCCAGCAGTTTTGGTCGAACAGGGGCGAGCTATGGCTACACCTTC.